This T cell receptor (beta chain) was obtained from a study of cytomegalovirus exposure and HLA in healthy donors. Study outcomes and limitations: For most TCR beta V segments, an earlier analysis put the productive rate at about 87% or about 30% of the time. The authors later found TCR association rates varying by HLA locus, with DRB1 most and HLA-C fewest.

Trimming cost V 6 bases and J 0 bases; bases outside gene matches: 5. This CDR3 is built from 15 residues. Germline CDR1 is MDHEN and CDR2 is SYDVKM. Concerning this clone: The antigen remains unidentified.

A multiplex PCR was run with 60 Vbeta primers and 13 Jbeta primers. Clones were read by immunoSEQ multiplex PCR, and TCRdb kept only the in-frame ones, dropping some. Found here are 150,000 to 200,000 clones, 70% to 80% of them singletons; the top ten hold approximately 0.73%. The source material was PBMCs. This sequence originates from a woman aged 40-49 years in good health and CMV-seronegative. The rearrangement links TRBV28 to TRBJ1-3; 7 bases agree with TRBD1. CDR3 nucleotides: TGTGCCAGCAGGACCGGGACAGTCTCTGGAAACACCATATATTTT. Its protein is CASRTGTVSGNTIYF.